This entry concerns a single T cell receptor beta chain. This sample is drawn from a study of blood T cell repertoires in COVID-19. Under the authors' procedure: The assay estimated nucleated cells by amplifying reference gene primers. Generated by immunoSEQ multiplex PCR, the TCRdb table keeps only in-frame clones and is missing some. Clone size and the V and J calls come from that table; the DNA yielded D and trimming. The sample contains around 300,000 clones, approximately 86% of which appear only once. This CDR3 has 12 amino acids. Germline values: CDR1 MNHEY, CDR2 SVGAGI. This chain links TRBV6-5 with TRBJ2-7; maybe TRBD2 (6 bases). The receptor was derived from a man in his late teens or twenties with active or convalescent COVID-19. The sequenced sample was peripheral blood. CDR3 amino acids: CAGGTDYYEQYF. The CDR3 DNA reads as TGTGCGGGCGGGACCGACTACTACGAGCAGTACTTC.